This T cell receptor (beta chain) was found in a study of blood T cell repertoires in COVID-19. The CDR3 totals 18 residues. Germline V CDR1 and CDR2: LNHNV, YYDKDF (reference sequence). V was pared by 3 bases and J by 7 bases, with 14 bases of the junction left unmatched. Authors' processing steps: Scientists estimated how many nucleated cells there were by amplifying reference gene primers. The protocol was immunoSEQ multiplex PCR, while the TCRdb copy is restricted to in-frame clones and leaves out a portion. The DNA gave D and trimming, while V, J and clone size come from that table. The data hold around 190,000 clones, with approximately 80% observed a single time.

This clonotype was sampled from a man in his 60s with acute or convalescent COVID-19. The chain recombines TRBV15 with TRBJ2-2, with TRBD2 matching 10 bases. Sequenced sample: peripheral blood. CDR3: CATSSGRGAGGPDGELFF. CDR3 in DNA: TGTGCCACCAGCAGCGGCCGTGGAGCGGGAGGGCCGGACGGGGAGCTGTTTTTT. Filled out from reference TRBV15 and TRBJ2-2, the complete variable domain reads DAMVIQNPRYQVTQFGKPVTLSCSQTLNHNVMYWYQQKSSQAPKLLFHYYDKDFNNEADTPDNFQSRRPNTSFCFLDIRSPGLGDTAMYLCATSSGRGAGGPDGELFFGEGSRLTVL.